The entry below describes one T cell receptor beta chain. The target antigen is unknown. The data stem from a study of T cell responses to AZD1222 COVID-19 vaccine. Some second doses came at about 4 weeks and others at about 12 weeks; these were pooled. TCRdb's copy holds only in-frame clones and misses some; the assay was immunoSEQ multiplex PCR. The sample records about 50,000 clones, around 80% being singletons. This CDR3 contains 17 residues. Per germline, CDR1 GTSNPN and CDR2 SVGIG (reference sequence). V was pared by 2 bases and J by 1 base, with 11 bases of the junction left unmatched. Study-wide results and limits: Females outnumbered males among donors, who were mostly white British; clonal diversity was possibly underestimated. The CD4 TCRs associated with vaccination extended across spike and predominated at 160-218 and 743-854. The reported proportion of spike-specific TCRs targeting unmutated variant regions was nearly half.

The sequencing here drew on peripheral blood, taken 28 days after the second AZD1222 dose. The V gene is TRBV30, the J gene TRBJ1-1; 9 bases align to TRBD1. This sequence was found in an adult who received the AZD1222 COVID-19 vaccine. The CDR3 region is CAWSTPGQGFTNTEAFF. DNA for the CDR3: TGTGCCTGGAGTACCCCGGGACAGGGTTTTACGAACACTGAAGCTTTCTTT.